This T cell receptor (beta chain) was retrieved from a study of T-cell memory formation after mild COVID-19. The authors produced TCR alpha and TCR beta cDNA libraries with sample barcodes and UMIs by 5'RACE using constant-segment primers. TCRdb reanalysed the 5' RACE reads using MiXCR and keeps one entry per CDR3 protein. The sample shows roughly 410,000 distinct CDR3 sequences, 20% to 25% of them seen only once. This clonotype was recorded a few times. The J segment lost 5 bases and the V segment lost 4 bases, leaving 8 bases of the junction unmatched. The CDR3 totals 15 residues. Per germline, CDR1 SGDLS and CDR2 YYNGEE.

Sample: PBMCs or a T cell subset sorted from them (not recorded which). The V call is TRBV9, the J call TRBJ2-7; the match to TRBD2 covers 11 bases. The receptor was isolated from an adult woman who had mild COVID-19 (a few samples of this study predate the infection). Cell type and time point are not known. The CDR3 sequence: CASSPTSGSIHEQYF. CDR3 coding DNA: TGTGCCAGCAGCCCAACTAGCGGGAGTATCCACGAGCAGTACTTC.